This entry features one T cell receptor (beta chain) sequence. The data were produced by immunoSEQ multiplex PCR, yet TCRdb's version contains in-frame clones alone and is incomplete. The data show 50,000 to 75,000 clones, about nine tenths seen once. The germline V gene has CDR1 SQVTM and CDR2 ANQGSEA. With V trimmed by 7 bases and J by 2 bases, 6 bases remained unmatched. This CDR3 is 13 amino acids long. The timepoints at which blood was sampled were baseline, cycle 4 day 1, and cycle 7 day 1. This sample was taken from a study of OX40 agonist ivuxolimab in advanced cancers. Study background: An agonistic anti-OX40 (CD134) antibody, ivuxolimab, was used to treat the patients. At 0.01 to 10 mg/kg, ivuxolimab was administered intravenously to patients every 2 weeks. Averaging 60 years in age, with a range of roughly 23 to 80, the cohort was about 85% male.

The material was CD4+ or CD8+ T cells sorted from blood, obtained in a trial of the OX40 agonist ivuxolimab. This clonotype was sampled from an adult with an advanced solid tumor such as melanoma, head and neck, liver or kidney cancer. The chain combines TRBV29-1 with TRBJ1-2, with 8 bases aligning to TRBD1. This chain's CDR3 is CSATTGANYGYTF. Written as DNA, the CDR3 is TGCAGCGCCACGACAGGGGCAAACTATGGCTACACCTTC.